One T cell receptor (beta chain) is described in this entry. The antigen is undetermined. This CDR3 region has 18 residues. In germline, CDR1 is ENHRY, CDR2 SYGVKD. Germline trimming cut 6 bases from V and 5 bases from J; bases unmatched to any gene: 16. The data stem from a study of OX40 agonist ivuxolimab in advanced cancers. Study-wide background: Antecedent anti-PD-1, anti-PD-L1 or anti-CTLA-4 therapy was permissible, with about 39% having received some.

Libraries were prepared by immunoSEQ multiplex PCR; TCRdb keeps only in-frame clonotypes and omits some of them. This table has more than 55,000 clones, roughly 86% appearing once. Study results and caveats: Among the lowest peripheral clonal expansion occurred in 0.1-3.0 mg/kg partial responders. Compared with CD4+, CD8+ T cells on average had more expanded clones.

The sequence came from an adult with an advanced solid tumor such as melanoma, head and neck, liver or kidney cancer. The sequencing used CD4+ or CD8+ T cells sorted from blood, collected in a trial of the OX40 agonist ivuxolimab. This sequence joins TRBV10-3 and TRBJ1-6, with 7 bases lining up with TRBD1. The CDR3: CAISQSISRDRDNSPLHF. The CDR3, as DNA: TGTGCCATCAGCCAATCAATTTCGCGGGACAGAGATAATTCACCCCTCCACTTT.